One sample yielded the 10 T cell receptor beta chains listed below, sequenced in a study of blood T cell repertoires in COVID-19. Assay used: immunoSEQ multiplex PCR; TCRdb lists only in-frame clones, some missing. The sample lists around 280,000 clones, around 85% occurring once. Sequences were obtained from PBMCs or T cells enriched from blood (not recorded which). These receptors were obtained from a woman aged 40 to 50 who had recovered from COVID-19.

V is TRBV28 and J is TRBJ2-7; 7 nucleotides agree with TRBD2. The CDR3 is made up of 14 amino acids. Trimming removed 7 bases from V and 5 bases from J; junction bases left unmatched: 11. Germline V gene sequence: CDR1 MDHEN, CDR2 SYDVKM. In nucleotides, the CDR3 is TGTGCCAGCATTCCGGCGGGAGCCGTCAACGAGCAGTACTTC. Translating it yields CASIPAGAVNEQYF.

V and J are TRBV11-2 and TRBJ2-1; 7 bases are a match to TRBD2. CDR1 and CDR2 (germline): SGHAT, FQNNGV. The ends lost 6 bases at V and 4 bases at J; junction bases unmatched: 12. The CDR3 is made up of 16 amino acids. Here the CDR3 reads CASRPTRGGEYNEQFF. The DNA for the CDR3 is TGTGCCAGCAGACCCACCCGCGGGGGTGAATACAATGAGCAGTTCTTC.

The V gene is TRBV2, the J gene TRBJ2-3; no clear D. The CDR3 contains 12 residues. Germline V CDR1 and CDR2: SNHLY, FYNNEI. The ends were cut back, 4 bases at V and 6 bases at J, with 8 bases in the middle. The CDR3 DNA is TGTGCCAGCAGTGCAAACAGCGATACGCAGTATTTT. Its protein is CASSANSDTQYF.

The chain couples TRBV4-3 to TRBJ2-1; 8 nucleotides match TRBD1. From germline, CDR1 is LGHNA and CDR2 YSLEER. The CDR3 runs to 14 residues. Trimming cost V 4 bases and J 4 bases; bases outside gene matches: 3. The CDR3 loop reads CASSRTGTYNEQFF. The CDR3 DNA is TGCGCCAGCAGCCGGACAGGGACTTACAATGAGCAGTTCTTC.

The chain carries TRBV27 and TRBJ1-4; a possible D gene is TRBD1 (6 bases). Deletions cut 6 bases from V and 4 bases from J, with 15 bases between. The CDR3 runs 15 residues. The germline gives CDR1 MNHEY, CDR2 SMNVEV (reference sequence). The CDR3 region has the DNA TGTGCCAGCAGCCTTCTCACAGGGAGTAATGAAAAACTGTTTTTT. It translates to CASSLLTGSNEKLFF.

This chain's CDR3 is CASSDILGQDTYEQYF. The DNA of the CDR3 is TGTGCCAGCAGTGACATCCTTGGCCAGGATACCTACGAGCAGTACTTC. The rearrangement uses TRBV6-1 and TRBJ2-7; D is unclear. This CDR3 spans 16 amino acids. V was trimmed by 3 bases and J by 2 bases, leaving 17 bases between them. CDR1 is MNHNS, CDR2 SASEGT, per germline.

V gene TRBV7-9 combines with J gene TRBJ2-1; 11 bases match TRBD2. This CDR3 has 17 amino acids. Germline loops: CDR1 SEHNR, CDR2 FQNEAQ (reference sequence). V gave up 2 bases and J gave up 8 bases; unmatched junction bases: 11. This chain's CDR3 is CASSLSITSGRDDEQFF. Written as DNA, the CDR3 is TGTGCCAGCAGCTTATCAATAACTAGCGGGAGAGATGATGAGCAGTTCTTC.

This clone has a handful of counts. This sequence joins TRBV11-3 and TRBJ2-5; D is possibly TRBD1 (7 bases). Germline values: CDR1 SGHNT, CDR2 YENEEA. The CDR3 has 13 amino acids. The V and J ends lost 7 bases and 3 bases respectively, with 12 bases between them. The CDR3 loop is CASKGGTEETQYF. CDR3 coding DNA: TGTGCCAGCAAAGGGGGGACAGAAGAGACCCAGTACTTC.

The chain uses TRBV5-1 and TRBJ2-1; 14 bases fit TRBD2. CDR3 size: 18 residues. Germline loops: CDR1 SGHRS, CDR2 YFSETQ. Trimming cost V 3 bases and J 6 bases; bases outside gene matches: 11. The CDR3: CASSSGLAGGGGFNEQFF. DNA of the CDR3: TGCGCCAGCAGCTCAGGACTAGCGGGGGGAGGTGGGTTCAATGAGCAGTTCTTC.

The genes are TRBV6-2 or TRBV6-3 and TRBJ2-1; 12 bases map to TRBD2. Germline trimming cut 4 bases from V and 12 bases from J; bases unmatched to any gene: 10. The germline V gene encodes CDR1 MNHEY and CDR2 SVGEGT. This CDR3 is built from 15 residues. The CDR3 sequence: CASSSTSGRGVGQFF. CDR3 sequence (DNA): TGTGCCAGCAGTTCGACTAGCGGGAGAGGTGTCGGGCAGTTCTTC.